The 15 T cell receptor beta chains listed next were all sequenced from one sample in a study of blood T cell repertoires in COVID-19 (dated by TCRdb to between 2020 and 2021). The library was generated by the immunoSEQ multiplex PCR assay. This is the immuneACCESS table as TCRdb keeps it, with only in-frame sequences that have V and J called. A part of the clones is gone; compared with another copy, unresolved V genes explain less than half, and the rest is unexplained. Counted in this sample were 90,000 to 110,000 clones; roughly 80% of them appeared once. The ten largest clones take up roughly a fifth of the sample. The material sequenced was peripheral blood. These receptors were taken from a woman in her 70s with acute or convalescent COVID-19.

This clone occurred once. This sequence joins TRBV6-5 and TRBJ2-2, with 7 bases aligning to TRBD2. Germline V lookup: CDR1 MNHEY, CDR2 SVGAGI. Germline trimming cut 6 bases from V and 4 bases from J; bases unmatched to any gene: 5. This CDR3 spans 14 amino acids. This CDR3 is CASSPSGGTGELFF. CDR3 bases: TGTGCCAGCAGCCCCTCGGGAGGCACCGGGGAGCTGTTTTTT.

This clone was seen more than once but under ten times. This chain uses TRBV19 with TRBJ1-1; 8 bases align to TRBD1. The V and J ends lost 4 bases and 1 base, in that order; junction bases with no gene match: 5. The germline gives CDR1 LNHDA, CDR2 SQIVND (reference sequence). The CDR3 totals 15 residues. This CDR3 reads CASSNQGARNTEAFF. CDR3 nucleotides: TGTGCCAGTAGTAATCAGGGGGCACGGAACACTGAAGCTTTCTTT.

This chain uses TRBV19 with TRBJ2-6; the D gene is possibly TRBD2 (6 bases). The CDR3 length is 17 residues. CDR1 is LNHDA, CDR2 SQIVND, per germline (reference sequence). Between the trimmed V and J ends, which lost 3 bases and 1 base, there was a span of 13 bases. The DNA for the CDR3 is TGTGCCAGTAGTATCACGGGGGTGATGTCTGGGGCCAACGTCCTGACTTTC. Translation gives CASSITGVMSGANVLTF. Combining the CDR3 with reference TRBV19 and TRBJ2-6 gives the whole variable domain DGGITQSPKYLFRKEGQNVTLSCEQNLNHDAMYWYRQDPGQGLRLIYYSQIVNDFQKGDIAEGYSVSREKKESFPLTVTSAQKNPTAFYLCASSITGVMSGANVLTFGAGSRLTVL.

CDR3 bases: TGTGCCAGCAGCCAAGAACCCCGGGGGGGCCGCTACGAGCAGTACTTC. Its translation is CASSQEPRGGRYEQYF. The chain links TRBV4-2 to TRBJ2-7; TRBD2 agrees at 8 bases. The germline CDR1 and CDR2 sequences are LGHNA and YNFKEQ. This CDR3 spans 16 amino acids. V gave up 0 bases and J gave up 3 bases; unmatched junction bases: 7.

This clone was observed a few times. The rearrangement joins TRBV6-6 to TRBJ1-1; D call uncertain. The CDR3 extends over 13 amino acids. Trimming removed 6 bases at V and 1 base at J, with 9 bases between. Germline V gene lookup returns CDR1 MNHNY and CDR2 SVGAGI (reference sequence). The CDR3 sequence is CASRFRGNTEAFF. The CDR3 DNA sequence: TGTGCCAGCAGGTTCAGAGGGAACACTGAAGCTTTCTTT.

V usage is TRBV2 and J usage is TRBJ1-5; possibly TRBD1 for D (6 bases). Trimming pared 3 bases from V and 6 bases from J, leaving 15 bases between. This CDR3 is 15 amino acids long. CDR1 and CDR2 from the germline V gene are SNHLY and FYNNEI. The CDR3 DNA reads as TGTGCCAGCAGTGATACCGGGACATCTAGTCAGCCCCAGCATTTT. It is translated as CASSDTGTSSQPQHF.

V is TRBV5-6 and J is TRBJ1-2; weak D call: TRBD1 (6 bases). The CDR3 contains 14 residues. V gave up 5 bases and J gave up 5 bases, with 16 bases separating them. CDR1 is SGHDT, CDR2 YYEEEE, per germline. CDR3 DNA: TGTGCCAGCAGAAAACCTGGACAGAATTATGGCTACACCTTC. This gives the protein CASRKPGQNYGYTF.

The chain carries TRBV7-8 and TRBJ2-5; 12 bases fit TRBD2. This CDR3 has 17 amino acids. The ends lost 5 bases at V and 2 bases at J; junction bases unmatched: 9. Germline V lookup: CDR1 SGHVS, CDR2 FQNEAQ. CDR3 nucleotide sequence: TGTGCCAGCAGCCCAGGGAGGACTAGCGGGGCTCAAGAGACCCAGTACTTC. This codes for CASSPGRTSGAQETQYF.

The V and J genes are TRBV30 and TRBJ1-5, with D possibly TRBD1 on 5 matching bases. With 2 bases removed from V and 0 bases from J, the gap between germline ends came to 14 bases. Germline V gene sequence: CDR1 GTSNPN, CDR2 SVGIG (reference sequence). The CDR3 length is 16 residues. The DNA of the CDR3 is TGTGCCTGGAGTATACCAGGGATAGGTAGCAATCAGCCCCAGCATTTT. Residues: CAWSIPGIGSNQPQHF.

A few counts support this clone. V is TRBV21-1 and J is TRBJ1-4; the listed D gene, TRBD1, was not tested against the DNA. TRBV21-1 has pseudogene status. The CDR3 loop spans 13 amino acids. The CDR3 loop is CARTGHQREKLFF. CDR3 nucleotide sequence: TGTGCCAGGACGGGACACCAACGTGAAAAACTGTTTTTT.

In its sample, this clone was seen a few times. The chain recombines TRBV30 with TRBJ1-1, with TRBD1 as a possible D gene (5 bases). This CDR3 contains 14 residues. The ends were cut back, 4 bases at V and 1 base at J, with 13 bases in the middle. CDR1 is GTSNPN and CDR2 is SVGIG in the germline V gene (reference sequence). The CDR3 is CAWTPGGKNTEAFF. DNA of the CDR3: TGTGCCTGGACGCCGGGGGGAAAGAACACTGAAGCTTTCTTT.

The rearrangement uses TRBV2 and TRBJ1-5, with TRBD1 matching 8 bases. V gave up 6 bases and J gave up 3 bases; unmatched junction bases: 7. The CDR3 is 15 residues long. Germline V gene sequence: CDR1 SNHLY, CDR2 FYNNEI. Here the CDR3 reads CASSGQGGINQPQHF. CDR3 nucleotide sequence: TGTGCCAGCAGCGGACAGGGAGGGATCAATCAGCCCCAGCATTTT.

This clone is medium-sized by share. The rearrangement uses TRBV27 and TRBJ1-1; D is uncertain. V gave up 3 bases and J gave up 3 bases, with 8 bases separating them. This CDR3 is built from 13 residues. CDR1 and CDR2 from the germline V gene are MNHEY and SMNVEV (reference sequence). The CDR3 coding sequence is TGTGCCAGCAGTTTGGAGCAACACACTGAAGCTTTCTTT. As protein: CASSLEQHTEAFF.

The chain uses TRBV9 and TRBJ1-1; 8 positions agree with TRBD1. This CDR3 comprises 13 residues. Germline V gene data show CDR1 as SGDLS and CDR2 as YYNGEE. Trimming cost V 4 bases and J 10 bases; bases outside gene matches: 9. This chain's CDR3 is CASSTGQAGRAFF. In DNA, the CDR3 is TGTGCCAGCAGCACGGGACAGGCAGGAAGAGCTTTCTTT.

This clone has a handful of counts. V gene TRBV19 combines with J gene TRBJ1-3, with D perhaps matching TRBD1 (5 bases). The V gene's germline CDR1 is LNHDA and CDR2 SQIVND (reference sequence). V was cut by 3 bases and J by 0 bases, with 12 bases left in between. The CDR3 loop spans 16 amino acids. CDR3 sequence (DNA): TGTGCCAGTAGTATTCCGGGCAGGGACTCTGGAAACACCATATATTTT. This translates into CASSIPGRDSGNTIYF. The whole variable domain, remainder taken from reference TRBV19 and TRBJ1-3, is DGGITQSPKYLFRKEGQNVTLSCEQNLNHDAMYWYRQDPGQGLRLIYYSQIVNDFQKGDIAEGYSVSREKKESFPLTVTSAQKNPTAFYLCASSIPGRDSGNTIYFGEGSWLTVV.